This TCR beta chain was sequenced in a study of T cells in Graves' hyperthyroidism and ophthalmopathy. Germline values: CDR1 MNHNS, CDR2 SASEGT. The ends were cut back, 3 bases at V and 7 bases at J, with 15 bases in the middle. CDR3 size: 14 residues. RNA transcripts provided the source from which TCR beta CDR3 regions were amplified. HTBI primers were used for first-round RT-PCR of the TCR CDR3. TCRdb recomputed calls from the multiplex PCR reads with MiXCR, one row per CDR3 protein. The sample has about 570,000 distinct CDR3 sequences, 13% to 15% seen once; the top ten hold around 14%. This clonotype was counted ten times or more.

The sequenced sample was blood. V and J are TRBV6-1 and TRBJ1-2; perhaps TRBD1 as D (6 bases). The sequence was obtained from a woman between 35 and 50 years old with Graves' hyperthyroidism. CDR3: CASSENRVIGGYTF. The CDR3, as DNA: TGTGCCAGCAGTGAGAACAGGGTTATCGGTGGCTACACCTTC.